This paragraph covers one T cell receptor beta chain sequence. As yet, its antigen is unknown. The data belong to a study of shared clonotypes between healthy human individuals. In the source study's methods: Junction-only immunoSEQ sequences carried no quality scores, so filtering differed. Sequencing used immunoSEQ multiplex PCR; TCRdb keeps in-frame clones, though not all of them. The V and J calls and clone size are taken from that table; D and trimming were inferred from the DNA. The data contain over 2 million clones, about 95% of them singletons. General study findings and limits: The sharing of 5% to 5.5% of naive CD4 clonotypes was seen across a handful of donors. Clonotypes which were not shared had lower generation probabilities than clonotypes that all four donors shared.

The germline V gene encodes CDR1 GTSNPN and CDR2 SVGIG (reference sequence). V was shortened by 1 base and J by 2 bases, with 5 bases between the two germline ends. CDR3 size: 12 residues. Naive CD8 cells, CD45RO-negative and positively selected for CCR7, excluded terminally differentiated effector memory CD45RA+ cells. Recent acute infections and vaccinations were absent in the healthy HIV-negative adult donors. Input material: naive CD8+ T cells sorted from blood. The V and J genes are TRBV30 and TRBJ2-5; D not resolved. This sequence originates from a man between 18 and 29 years old in good health. In DNA, the CDR3 is TGTGCCTGGAGTGAAACGCAAGAGACCCAGTACTTC. Translation: CAWSETQETQYF.